The rows below give T cell receptor beta chains drawn from one sample of a study of blood T cell repertoires in COVID-19. Profiling relied on immunoSEQ multiplex PCR, and the TCRdb table lists in-frame clones only, not all of them. Among some 150,000 clones listed, 80% to 90% were seen once. The sequenced sample was peripheral blood. The source of these receptors is a woman in her fifties or sixties who had recovered from COVID-19. CDR3s include the opening cysteine and the closing phenylalanine or tryptophan. The D gene is left open where the match is weak. A row's size may be missing; if present it is once, few, many or a size class.

V gene	clone size	J gene	D gene	CDR3 protein	CDR3 DNA
TRBV5-1	.	TRBJ1-2	.	CASSLQATGFDGYTF	TGCGCCAGCAGCTTGCAAGCCACGGGGTTTGATGGCTACACCTTC
TRBV28	.	TRBJ1-2	TRBD1	CASSLWVGQGANYGYTF	TGTGCCAGCAGTTTATGGGTGGGTCAGGGGGCGAACTATGGCTACACCTTC
TRBV5-1	.	TRBJ1-6	TRBD1	CASTEGALNSPLHF	TGCGCCAGCACAGAGGGGGCGTTAAATTCACCCCTCCACTTT
TRBV15	.	TRBJ1-4	.	CATSREPPRTGYYEKLFF	TGTGCCACCAGCAGAGAACCGCCTCGAACAGGGTATTATGAAAAACTGTTTTTT
TRBV5-1	.	TRBJ1-6	.	CASSLAEQGPASPLHF	TGCGCCAGCAGCTTGGCCGAACAGGGTCCCGCCTCACCCCTCCACTTT
TRBV5-4	.	TRBJ2-5	.	CASSGRPGEIPQETQYF	TGTGCCAGCAGCGGACGGCCCGGGGAAATCCCCCAAGAGACCCAGTACTTC
TRBV5-1	.	TRBJ2-5	TRBD2	CASSPGGSGGPIQETQYF	TGCGCCAGCAGCCCTGGTGGTAGCGGGGGGCCCATACAAGAGACCCAGTACTTC
TRBV6-6	.	TRBJ1-5	.	CASIPDRSNQPQHF	TGTGCCAGCATACCAGACAGGAGCAATCAGCCCCAGCATTTT
TRBV27	.	TRBJ1-6	TRBD1	CASSLRQGPGPLHF	TGTGCCAGCAGTTTAAGACAGGGGCCCGGCCCCCTCCACTTT
TRBV18	few	TRBJ2-1	TRBD1	CASRPGTGRVNEQFF	TGTGCCAGCCGACCGGGGACAGGGAGGGTCAATGAGCAGTTCTTC
TRBV4-1	.	TRBJ1-5	.	CASSQGARENQPQHF	TGCGCCAGCAGCCAAGGGGCCCGGGAGAATCAGCCCCAGCATTTT
TRBV7-2	.	TRBJ2-2	TRBD2	CASSLDRGLAGETGELFF	TGTGCCAGCAGCTTAGACCGCGGACTAGCGGGGGAAACCGGGGAGCTGTTTTTT
TRBV7-9	.	TRBJ2-7	TRBD1	CASSLGTGIAYEQYF	TGTGCCAGCAGCTTAGGGACAGGGATTGCCTACGAGCAGTACTTC
TRBV5-4	.	TRBJ2-6	TRBD2	CASSFGGATGANVLTF	TGTGCCAGCAGCTTCGGGGGGGCGACAGGGGCCAACGTCCTGACTTTC
TRBV4-3	.	TRBJ1-1	.	CASSQRAGSGNTEAFF	TGCGCCAGCAGCCAACGGGCGGGGAGTGGGAACACTGAAGCTTTCTTT
TRBV11-1	.	TRBJ1-2	.	CASSLRNTRYTF	TGTGCCAGCAGCTTAAGAAACACCAGGTACACCTTC
TRBV24-1	.	TRBJ2-2	.	CATSDLGGNTGELFF	TGTGCCACCAGTGATCTCGGGGGGAACACCGGGGAGCTGTTTTTT
TRBV19	once	TRBJ2-3	TRBD2	CASSPPLGLAASSTQYF	TGTGCCAGTAGTCCTCCTTTGGGACTAGCAGCTAGTAGTACGCAGTATTTT
TRBV4-1	.	TRBJ2-1	TRBD2	CASSQDLAGGLDEQFF	TGCGCCAGCAGCCAAGATTTAGCGGGGGGGCTGGATGAGCAGTTCTTC
TRBV7-2	.	TRBJ1-6	.	CASSLDRRGGYSPLHF	TGTGCCAGCAGCTTAGATCGGCGGGGCGGGTATTCACCCCTCCACTTT
TRBV5-4	.	TRBJ2-7	.	CASSTPGGGTYEQYF	TGTGCCAGCAGCACCCCGGGGGGCGGGACCTACGAGCAGTACTTC
TRBV7-8	many	TRBJ1-2	TRBD1	CASSLVRQGAKGYTF	TGTGCCAGCAGCTTAGTCCGCCAGGGGGCAAAAGGCTACACCTTC
TRBV6-6	once	TRBJ2-7	TRBD2	CASSYPLGGGSYEQYF	TGTGCCAGCAGTTACCCGTTAGGCGGGGGATCCTACGAGCAGTACTTC
TRBV2	.	TRBJ2-1	TRBD2	CASSGTSGNEQFF	TGTGCCAGCAGTGGGACTAGCGGGAATGAGCAGTTCTTC
TRBV10-1	few	TRBJ2-2	.	CASSLSYNTGELFF	TGCGCCAGCAGTTTGAGTTACAACACCGGGGAGCTGTTTTTT
TRBV6-6	once	TRBJ1-2	.	CASSYGSGGGSYGYTF	TGTGCCAGCAGTTACGGATCCGGGGGGGGTTCCTATGGCTACACCTTC
TRBV24-1	.	TRBJ1-5	TRBD1	CATSDSRDRARVGDQPQHF	TGTGCCACCAGTGATTCCCGGGACAGGGCAAGGGTAGGGGATCAGCCCCAGCATTTT
TRBV19	.	TRBJ2-2	.	CASSIRGTGGELFF	TGTGCCAGTAGTATCCGGGGAACGGGCGGGGAGCTGTTTTTT
TRBV5-6	.	TRBJ2-3	TRBD2	CASSFVQRGGVNTQYF	TGTGCCAGCAGCTTTGTCCAGCGGGGGGGCGTGAATACGCAGTATTTT
TRBV14	few	TRBJ2-7	.	CASSQVGTNQQYF	TGTGCCAGCAGCCAGGTGGGGACAAATCAGCAGTACTTC
TRBV2	.	TRBJ1-4	TRBD1	CATRDSLNEKLFF	TGTGCCACCCGGGACAGCCTTAATGAAAAACTGTTTTTT